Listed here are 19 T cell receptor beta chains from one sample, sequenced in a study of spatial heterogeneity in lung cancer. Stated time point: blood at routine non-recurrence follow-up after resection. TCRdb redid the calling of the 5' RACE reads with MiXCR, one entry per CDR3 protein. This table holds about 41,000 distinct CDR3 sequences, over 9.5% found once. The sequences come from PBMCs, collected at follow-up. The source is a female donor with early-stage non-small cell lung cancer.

CDR3 DNA: TGTGCCAGCAGTTCCGGACAATCAAGTTCCTACGAGCAGTACTTC. Its protein product is CASSSGQSSSYEQYF. V gene TRBV27 combines with J gene TRBJ2-7; TRBD1 might be the D (5 bases). Germline CDR1 MNHEY, CDR2 SMNVEV (reference sequence). This CDR3 spans 15 amino acids. V lost 4 bases to trimming and J lost 1 base, with 14 bases between them.

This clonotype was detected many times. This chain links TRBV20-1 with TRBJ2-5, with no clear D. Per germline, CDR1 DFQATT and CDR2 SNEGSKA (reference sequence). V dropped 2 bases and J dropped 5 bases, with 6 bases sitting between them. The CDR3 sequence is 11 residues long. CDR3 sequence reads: CSARPSETQYF. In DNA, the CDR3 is TGCAGTGCTAGACCATCCGAGACCCAGTACTTC.

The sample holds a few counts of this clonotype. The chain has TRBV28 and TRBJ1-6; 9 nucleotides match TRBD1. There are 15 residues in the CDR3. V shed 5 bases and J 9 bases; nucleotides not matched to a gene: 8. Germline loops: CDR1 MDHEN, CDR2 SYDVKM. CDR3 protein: CASSPLQGAGSPLHF. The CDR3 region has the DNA TGTGCCAGCAGTCCCCTACAGGGGGCAGGTTCACCCCTCCACTTT.

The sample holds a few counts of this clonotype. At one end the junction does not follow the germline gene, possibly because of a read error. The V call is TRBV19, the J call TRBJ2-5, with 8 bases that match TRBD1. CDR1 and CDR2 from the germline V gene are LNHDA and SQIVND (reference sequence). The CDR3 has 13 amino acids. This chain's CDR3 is CASSPGTGETQYF. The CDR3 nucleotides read TGTGCTAGTAGTCCGGGGACAGGAGAGACCCAGTACTTC.

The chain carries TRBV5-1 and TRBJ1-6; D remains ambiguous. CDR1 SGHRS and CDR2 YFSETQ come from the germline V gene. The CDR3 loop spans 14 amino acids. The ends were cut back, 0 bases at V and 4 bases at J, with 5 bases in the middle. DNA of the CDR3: TGCGCCAGCAGCTTGGAGAGTTATAATTCACCCCTCCACTTT. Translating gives CASSLESYNSPLHF.

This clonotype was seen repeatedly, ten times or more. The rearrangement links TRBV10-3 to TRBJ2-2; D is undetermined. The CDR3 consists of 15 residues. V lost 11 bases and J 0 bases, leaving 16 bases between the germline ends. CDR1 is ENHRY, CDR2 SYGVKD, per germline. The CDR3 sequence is CAGSPLTANTGELFF. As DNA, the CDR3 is TGTGCCGGTTCTCCCCTGACGGCGAACACCGGGGAGCTGTTTTTT.

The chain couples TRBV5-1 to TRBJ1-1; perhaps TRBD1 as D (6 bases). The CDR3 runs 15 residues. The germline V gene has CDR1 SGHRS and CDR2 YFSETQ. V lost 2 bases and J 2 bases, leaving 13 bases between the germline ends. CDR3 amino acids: CASSLGGARNTEAFF. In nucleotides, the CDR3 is TGCGCCAGCAGCTTAGGGGGGGCCCGAAACACTGAAGCTTTCTTT. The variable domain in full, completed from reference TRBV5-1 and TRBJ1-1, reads KAGVTQTPRYLIKTRGQQVTLSCSPISGHRSVSWYQQTPGQGLQFLFEYFSETQRNKGNFPGRFSGRQFSNSRSEMNVSTLELGDSALYLCASSLGGARNTEAFFGQGTRLTVV.

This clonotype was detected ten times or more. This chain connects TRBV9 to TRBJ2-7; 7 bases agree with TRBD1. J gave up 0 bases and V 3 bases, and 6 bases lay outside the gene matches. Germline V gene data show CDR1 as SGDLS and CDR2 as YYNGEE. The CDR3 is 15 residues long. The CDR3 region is CASSAGTDPSYEQYF. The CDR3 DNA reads TGTGCCAGCAGCGCGGGGACAGACCCCTCCTACGAGCAGTACTTC.

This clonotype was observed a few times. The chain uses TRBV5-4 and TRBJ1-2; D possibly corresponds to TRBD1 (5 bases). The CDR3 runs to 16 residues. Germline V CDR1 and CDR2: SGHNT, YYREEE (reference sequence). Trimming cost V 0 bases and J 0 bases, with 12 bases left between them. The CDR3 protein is CASSLEEGPANYGYTF. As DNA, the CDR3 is TGTGCCAGCAGCTTGGAGGAGGGGCCGGCTAACTATGGCTACACCTTC.

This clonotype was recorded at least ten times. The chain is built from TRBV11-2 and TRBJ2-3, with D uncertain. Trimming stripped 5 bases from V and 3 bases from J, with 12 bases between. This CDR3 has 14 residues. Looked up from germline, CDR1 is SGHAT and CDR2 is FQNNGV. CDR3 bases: TGTGCCAGCAGCCGCTTAGTGGGAACAGATACGCAGTATTTT. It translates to CASSRLVGTDTQYF. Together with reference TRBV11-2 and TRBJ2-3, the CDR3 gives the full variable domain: EAGVAQSPRYKIIEKRQSVAFWCNPISGHATLYWYQQILGQGPKLLIQFQNNGVVDDSQLPKDRFSAERLKGVDSTLKIQPAKLEDSAVYLCASSRLVGTDTQYFGPGTRLTVL.

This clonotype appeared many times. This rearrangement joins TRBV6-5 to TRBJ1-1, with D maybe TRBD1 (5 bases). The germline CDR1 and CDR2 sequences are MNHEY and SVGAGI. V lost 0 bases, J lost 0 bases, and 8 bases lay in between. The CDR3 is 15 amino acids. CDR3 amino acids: CASSYSSGLNTEAFF. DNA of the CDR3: TGTGCCAGCAGTTACTCATCAGGGCTGAACACTGAAGCTTTCTTT.

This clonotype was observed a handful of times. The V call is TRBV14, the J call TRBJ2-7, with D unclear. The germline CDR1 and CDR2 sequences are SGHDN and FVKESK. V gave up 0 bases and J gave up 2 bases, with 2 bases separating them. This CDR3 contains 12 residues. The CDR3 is CASSQDPYEQYF. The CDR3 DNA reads TGTGCCAGCAGCCAAGATCCCTACGAGCAGTACTTC.

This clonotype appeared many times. The DNA of the CDR3 is TGTGCCAGCAGCCTTAGACAGGTTCTAACCTACGAGCAGTACTTC. Translation gives CASSLRQVLTYEQYF. This rearrangement joins TRBV11-2 to TRBJ2-7; perhaps TRBD1 as D (6 bases). Germline V gives CDR1 SGHAT, CDR2 FQNNGV. Trimming cost V 5 bases and J 2 bases, with 16 bases left between them. The CDR3 runs 15 residues.

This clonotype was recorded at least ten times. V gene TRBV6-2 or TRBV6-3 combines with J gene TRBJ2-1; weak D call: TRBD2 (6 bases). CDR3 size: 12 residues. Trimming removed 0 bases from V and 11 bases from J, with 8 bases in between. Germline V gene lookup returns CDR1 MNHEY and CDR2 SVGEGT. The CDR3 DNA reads TGTGCCAGCAGTTACTCTAGCGGTAAGCAGTTCTTC. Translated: CASSYSSGKQFF.

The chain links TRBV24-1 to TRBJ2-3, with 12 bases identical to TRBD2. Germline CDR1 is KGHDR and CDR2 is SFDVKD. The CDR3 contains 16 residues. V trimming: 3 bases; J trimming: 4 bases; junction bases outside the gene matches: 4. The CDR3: CATSDRLAGVADTQYF. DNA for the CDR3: TGTGCCACCAGTGATAGACTAGCGGGGGTCGCAGATACGCAGTATTTT.

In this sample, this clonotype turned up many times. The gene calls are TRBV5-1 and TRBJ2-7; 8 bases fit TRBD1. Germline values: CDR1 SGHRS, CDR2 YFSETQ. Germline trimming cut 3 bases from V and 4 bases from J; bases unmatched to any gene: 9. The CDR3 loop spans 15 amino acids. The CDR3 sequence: CASSSSGQGRYEQYF. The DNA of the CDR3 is TGCGCCAGCAGCTCATCCGGACAGGGAAGGTACGAGCAGTACTTC.

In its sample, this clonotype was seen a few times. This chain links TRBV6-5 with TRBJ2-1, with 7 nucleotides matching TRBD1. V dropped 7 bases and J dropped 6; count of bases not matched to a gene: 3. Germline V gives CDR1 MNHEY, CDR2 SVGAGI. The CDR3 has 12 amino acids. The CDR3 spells CASMGDSNEQFF. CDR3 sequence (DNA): TGTGCCAGCATGGGGGACAGCAATGAGCAGTTCTTC.

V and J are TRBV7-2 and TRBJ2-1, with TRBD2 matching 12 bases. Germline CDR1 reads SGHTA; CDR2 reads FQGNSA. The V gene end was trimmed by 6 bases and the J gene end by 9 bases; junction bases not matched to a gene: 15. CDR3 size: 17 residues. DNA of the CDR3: TGTGCCAGCAGTCGAGGGCGAACTAGCGGGGGGTTCGGTGAGCAGTTCTTC. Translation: CASSRGRTSGGFGEQFF.

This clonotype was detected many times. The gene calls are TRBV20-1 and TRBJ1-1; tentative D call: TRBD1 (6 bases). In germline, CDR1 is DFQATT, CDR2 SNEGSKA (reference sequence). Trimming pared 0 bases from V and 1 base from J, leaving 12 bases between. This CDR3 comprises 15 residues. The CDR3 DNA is TGCAGTGCTAGAGATTTTAAGACAGGGAACACTGAAGCTTTCTTT. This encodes CSARDFKTGNTEAFF.